The rows below give T cell receptor beta chains drawn from one sample of a study of blood T cell repertoires in COVID-19. TCRdb's copy holds only in-frame clones and misses some; the assay was immunoSEQ multiplex PCR. The sample lists about 38,000 clones, about 88% occurring once. The material sequenced was peripheral blood. The source is a man in his sixties or seventies with active COVID-19. The CDR3 runs from the conserved cysteine through the conserved F or W. A D gene is named only where the DNA matches it firmly. Only some rows state a clone size, as once, few, many or a class for expanded clones.

>TRBD1|TRBJ1-5|-|13|TRBV2
CASSRQGQQPQHF
TGTGCCAGCAGTCGACAGGGACAGCAGCCCCAGCATTTT
>TRBD1|TRBJ1-6|few|18|TRBV4-3
CASSQPTTGTGPYSPLHF
TGCGCCAGCAGCCAGCCTACTACCGGGACAGGGCCATACTCACCCCTCCACTTT
>TRBD2|TRBJ2-6|-|19|TRBV5-1
CATARGGRDTSSGANVLTF
TGCGCCACGGCCCGGGGGGGTCGGGATACAAGCTCTGGGGCCAACGTCCTGACTTTC
>-|TRBJ1-1|once|16|TRBV29-1
CSVEDATWGRNTEAFF
TGCAGCGTTGAAGACGCTACATGGGGGCGAAACACTGAAGCTTTCTTT
>TRBD1|TRBJ2-3|-|13|TRBV24-1
CATRGQSTDTQYF
TGTGCCACACGGGGACAGAGCACAGATACGCAGTATTTT
>-|TRBJ1-6|-|13|TRBV2
CATRQGNYSPLHF
TGTGCCACCCGGCAGGGAAATTATTCACCCCTCCACTTT
>TRBD1|TRBJ2-3|once|16|TRBV5-8
CASSVGTAYSTDTQYF
TGTGCCAGCAGCGTAGGGACAGCTTATAGCACAGATACGCAGTATTTT
>TRBD2|TRBJ2-2|-|15|TRBV7-8
CASGRGTSDTGELFF
TGTGCCAGCGGCCGTGGGACTAGCGACACCGGGGAGCTGTTTTTT
>-|TRBJ1-5|-|15|TRBV19
CASSIGRYSNQPQHF
TGTGCCAGTAGTATAGGCAGATATAGCAATCAGCCCCAGCATTTT
>TRBD2|TRBJ2-1|-|15|TRBV5-1
CASSYLVAGLNEQFF
TGCGCCAGCAGCTACCTCGTAGCGGGACTCAATGAGCAGTTCTTC
>-|TRBJ1-2|-|14|TRBV7-2
CASSFYRDGHGYTF
TGTGCCAGCAGCTTCTACAGGGATGGTCATGGCTACACCTTC
>-|TRBJ1-1|-|12|TRBV7-9
CASSPGFTEAFF
TGTGCCAGCAGCCCAGGATTCACTGAAGCTTTCTTT
>TRBD2|TRBJ2-7|-|15|TRBV6-2/TRBV6-3
CASSRGGPAGGEQYF
TGTGCCAGCAGCCGGGGGGGACCGGCGGGGGGAGAGCAGTACTTC
>-|TRBJ1-2|-|13|TRBV28
CASSRLGGAGYTF
TGTGCCAGCAGTCGCTTGGGGGGGGCTGGCTACACCTTC
>-|TRBJ2-5|-|20|TRBV7-7
CASSTNLPSRGVSHRETQYF
TGTGCTAGCAGCACTAACTTACCCTCGCGCGGGGTGTCGCACCGAGAGACCCAGTACTTC
>-|TRBJ2-1|-|15|TRBV7-8
CASSREGHFYNEQFF
TGTGCCAGCAGCCGAGAGGGACATTTCTACAATGAGCAGTTCTTC
>-|TRBJ2-7|-|10|TRBV6-5
CASIGGEQYF
TGTGCTTCTATCGGGGGTGAGCAGTACTTC
>TRBD1|TRBJ1-6|-|16|TRBV19
CASSGSGGSNNSPLHF
TGTGCCAGTAGTGGATCAGGGGGTAGCAATAATTCACCCCTCCACTTT
>TRBD2|TRBJ2-1|once|14|TRBV7-6
CASSLVVSGGEQFF
TGTGCCAGCAGCTTAGTTGTTAGCGGGGGGGAGCAGTTCTTC
>-|TRBJ1-1|-|12|TRBV19
CASTLRGTEAFF
TGTGCCAGTACCCTGCGGGGCACTGAAGCTTTCTTT
>-|TRBJ2-2|-|15|TRBV24-1
CATSDPAGNFGELFF
TGTGCCACCAGTGACCCCGCAGGGAACTTCGGGGAGCTGTTTTTT
>TRBD1|TRBJ2-2|-|16|TRBV5-1
CASSLGGTAFSGELFF
TGCGCCAGCAGCTTGGGAGGGACAGCCTTTAGCGGGGAGCTGTTTTTT
>TRBD1|TRBJ2-7|-|13|TRBV27
CASSLGQGTEQYF
TGTGCCAGCAGTTTAGGACAGGGGACCGAGCAGTACTTC
>TRBD1|TRBJ1-1|-|16|TRBV9
CASSVSGQGMNTEAFF
TGTGCCAGCAGCGTCTCGGGACAGGGTATGAACACTGAAGCTTTCTTT
>-|TRBJ2-7|-|12|TRBV12-3/TRBV12-4
CASKLNTYEQYF
TGTGCCAGCAAACTTAATACCTACGAGCAGTACTTC
>-|TRBJ1-5|-|15|TRBV19
CASSMGPGYNQPQHF
TGTGCCAGTAGTATGGGGCCAGGTTACAATCAGCCCCAGCATTTT
>-|TRBJ1-3|-|15|TRBV28
CASSLGGLSGNTIYF
TGTGCCAGCAGTTTGGGAGGGCTCTCTGGAAACACCATATATTTT
>-|TRBJ1-6|-|17|TRBV7-9
CASSSGDGSSYNSPLHF
TGTGCCAGCAGTTCGGGTGACGGAAGCTCCTATAATTCACCCCTCCACTTT
>TRBD1|TRBJ2-7|once|15|TRBV6-5
CASRKGQGVLYEQYF
TGTGCCAGCAGGAAGGGACAGGGGGTCCTCTACGAGCAGTACTTC
>-|TRBJ2-3|few|11|TRBV5-6
CASSWSETQYF
TGTGCCAGCAGCTGGAGTGAAACGCAGTATTTT
>TRBD1|TRBJ1-6|-|15|TRBV28
CASRGQSSYNSPLHF
TGTGCCAGCAGGGGACAGAGCTCCTATAATTCACCCCTCCACTTT
>-|TRBJ2-2|-|16|TRBV5-4
CASSVDSVAWGGELFF
TGTGCCAGCAGCGTCGATAGCGTGGCGTGGGGCGGGGAGCTGTTTTTT
>-|TRBJ1-6|-|18|TRBV6-1
CASSAQGPGRSYNSPLHF
TGTGCCAGCAGTGCACAGGGTCCCGGAAGGTCCTATAATTCACCCCTCCACTTT
>-|TRBJ1-1|few|14|TRBV18
CASSADRKNTEAFF
TGTGCCAGCTCAGCCGACAGGAAGAACACTGAAGCTTTCTTT
>-|TRBJ2-5|-|17|TRBV18
CASSPRGSVTAKETQYF
TGTGCCAGCTCACCACGGGGATCGGTGACAGCCAAAGAGACCCAGTACTTC
>-|TRBJ2-6|-|15|TRBV14
CASSQPSSGANVLTF
TGTGCCAGCAGCCAACCTAGCTCTGGGGCCAACGTCCTGACTTTC
>TRBD2|TRBJ2-5|once|14|TRBV2
CASKRLAGIETQYF
TGTGCCAGCAAGCGACTAGCGGGAATAGAGACCCAGTACTTC
>-|TRBJ2-4|once|15|TRBV27
CASSDFGQAKNIQYF
TGTGCCAGCAGTGACTTCGGACAGGCCAAAAACATTCAGTACTTC
>TRBD1|TRBJ2-3|-|15|TRBV7-3
CASSAYRGQIDTQYF
TGTGCCAGCAGCGCCTACAGGGGGCAAATAGATACGCAGTATTTT
>TRBD2|TRBJ2-1|once|19|TRBV29-1
CRPSHPGLAPLNSYNEQFF
TGCAGACCATCGCACCCGGGACTAGCGCCCCTAAACTCCTACAATGAGCAGTTCTTC
>TRBD2|TRBJ2-3|-|17|TRBV7-2
CASSLLSGGPGTDTQYF
TGTGCCAGCAGCTTACTTAGCGGGGGGCCCGGCACAGATACGCAGTATTTT
>-|TRBJ2-5|-|12|TRBV11-2
CASSLDPGTQYF
TGTGCCAGCAGCTTAGATCCCGGGACCCAGTACTTC
>TRBD2|TRBJ2-1|-|20|TRBV3-1/TRBV3-2
CASSQERWRLAGDLIGEQFF
TGTGCCAGCAGCCAAGAGCGTTGGCGGCTAGCGGGAGATTTGATCGGTGAGCAGTTCTTC
>-|TRBJ2-3|-|16|TRBV6-6
CASSGEWAGGPDTQYF
TGTGCCAGCAGTGGGGAATGGGCAGGGGGGCCGGATACGCAGTATTTT
>-|TRBJ2-7|-|16|TRBV9
CASSVGAVVSSYEQYF
TGTGCCAGCAGCGTAGGAGCGGTCGTAAGCTCCTACGAGCAGTACTTC
>-|TRBJ2-1|-|16|TRBV21-1
CASSPPGRQGYNEQFF
TGTGCCAGCAGCCCGCCCGGCAGACAGGGCTACAATGAGCAGTTCTTC
>-|TRBJ1-1|-|15|TRBV28
CASSFAGSMNTEAFF
TGTGCCAGCAGTTTTGCAGGGTCCATGAACACTGAAGCTTTCTTT